This is a list of T cell receptor beta chains from one sample in a study of blood T cell repertoires in COVID-19. TCRdb's copy holds only in-frame clones and misses some; the assay was immunoSEQ multiplex PCR. The sample yields roughly 89,000 clones, 80% seen once. Sequenced input: peripheral blood. The receptors originated from a woman aged 65 to 85 with acute or convalescent COVID-19. CDR3s include the opening cysteine and the closing phenylalanine or tryptophan. A D gene is named only where the DNA matches it firmly. Size is omitted from some rows. Given values are once, few, many or a class for expanded clones.

. TRBD1 TRBJ1-2 TRBV6-1 TGTGCCAGCAGACCCGGACAGGTCTATGGCTACACCTTC CASRPGQVYGYTF
. . TRBJ1-1 TRBV10-3 TGTGCCATCGGGGAGGGCACCATGAACACTGAAGCTTTCTTT CAIGEGTMNTEAFF
. . TRBJ1-5 TRBV12-3/TRBV12-4 TGTGCCAGCAGCCACAGGGCCGGGCAGCCCCAGCATTTT CASSHRAGQPQHF
. . TRBJ1-1 TRBV19 TGTGCCAGTAGACGCGGGGGATGGGGCACTGAAGCTTTCTTT CASRRGGWGTEAFF
once TRBD1 TRBJ1-5 TRBV3-1/TRBV3-2 TGTGCCAGCAGCCAATCTCCTCCGGGACAGGGGGCCGGGGATCAGCCCCAGCATTTT CASSQSPPGQGAGDQPQHF
. . TRBJ1-1 TRBV6-1 TGTGCCAGCAGTGAAGTAGACGGGAGTGACACTGAAGCTTTCTTT CASSEVDGSDTEAFF
few TRBD1 TRBJ2-7 TRBV6-7 TGTGCCAGCAGTTACCACCGGGACAGGGTCCCCTTCTACGAGCAGTACTTC CASSYHRDRVPFYEQYF
. . TRBJ1-2 TRBV19 TGTGCCAGTAGTATCGATACAGCAAACTATGGCTACACCTTC CASSIDTANYGYTF
. . TRBJ1-1 TRBV2 TGTGCCAGCAGCAACAGGGAGCACACTGAAGCTTTCTTT CASSNREHTEAFF
. . TRBJ2-1 TRBV5-4 TGTGCCAGCAGCCGACCGGGGAGCGTGGAGCAGTTCTTC CASSRPGSVEQFF
. TRBD2 TRBJ2-2 TRBV7-6 TGTGCCAGCAGCCGGGGACTAGCGGGATCAAACACCGGGGAGCTGTTTTTT CASSRGLAGSNTGELFF
. . TRBJ2-3 TRBV9 TGTGCCAGCAGCGTCGGGTGGGCAGATACGCAGTATTTT CASSVGWADTQYF
. TRBD2 TRBJ2-1 TRBV7-3 TGTGCCAGCAGCTTCAGCGGGATACCAAGCTCCTACAATGAGCAGTTCTTC CASSFSGIPSSYNEQFF
. . TRBJ1-3 TRBV4-1 TGCGCCAGCAGCCAGCTGCGGACAGCCGGCTCTGGAAACACCATATATTTT CASSQLRTAGSGNTIYF
. . TRBJ1-2 TRBV29-1 TGCAGCGTCCATCAAACCGGGGACTATGGCTACACCTTC CSVHQTGDYGYTF
. . TRBJ2-3 TRBV19 TGTGCCAGTAGTATTACAGGGCAAGCAGATACGCAGTATTTT CASSITGQADTQYF
. TRBD2 TRBJ2-2 TRBV19 TGTGCCAGTAGTTTGCGCGGGAGATTTACCGGGGAGCTGTTTTTT CASSLRGRFTGELFF
few TRBD1 TRBJ1-5 TRBV10-3 TGTGCCATCAGCCGGGACAGTAGCAATCAGCCCCAGCATTTT CAISRDSSNQPQHF
. TRBD2 TRBJ2-2 TRBV5-4 TGTGCCAGCAGCTTCTTAGCGGGGGCCACGAACACCGGGGAGCTGTTTTTT CASSFLAGATNTGELFF
. . TRBJ1-2 TRBV7-9 TGTGCCAGCAGCGCCCCGGGGGGGAATGGCTACACCTTC CASSAPGGNGYTF
. . TRBJ2-7 TRBV28 TGTGCCAGCAGTTTATGGCTAGCGTCCTACGAGCAGTACTTC CASSLWLASYEQYF
. . TRBJ2-7 TRBV18 TGTGCCAGCTCGCGAGCCGGGACTCGATCCCCCGAGCAGTACTTC CASSRAGTRSPEQYF
. . TRBJ1-3 TRBV6-2/TRBV6-3 TGTGCCAGCAGTTACGGACTTTCTGGAAACACCATATATTTT CASSYGLSGNTIYF
. TRBD1 TRBJ1-5 TRBV28 TGTGCCAGCAGTCCCCGGGGGACAGGGGGCAATCAGCCCCAGCATTTT CASSPRGTGGNQPQHF
. . TRBJ2-7 TRBV7-2 TGTGCCAGCAGCTTAGGTCGGCAGACTTACGAGCAGTACTTC CASSLGRQTYEQYF
. TRBD1 TRBJ1-4 TRBV5-4 TGTGCCAGCTCCCGGAGGGGGCCGGGGGGGGAAAAACTGTTTTTT CASSRRGPGGEKLFF
. . TRBJ2-7 TRBV30 TGTGCCTGGGCCGACTCTGGTCAATTTCGGCAGTACTTC CAWADSGQFRQYF
. . TRBJ1-1 TRBV19 TGTGCCAGTAGTGTATACACTGAAGCTTTCTTT CASSVYTEAFF
. TRBD1 TRBJ1-1 TRBV4-1 TGCGCCAGCAGCCAGACAGGGGGAATGAACACTGAAGCTTTCTTT CASSQTGGMNTEAFF
. TRBD1 TRBJ2-1 TRBV7-2 TGTGCCAGCAGTCTTGGGGGACAGACTCAGGGGCAGTTCTTC CASSLGGQTQGQFF
once . TRBJ2-1 TRBV6-7 TGTGCCAGCATCAACAGAGAGTTCTTC CASINREFF
once . TRBJ1-6 TRBV4-2 TGTGCCAGCAGCCAAGGAGGGTTGGGTTCACCCCTCCACTTT CASSQGGLGSPLHF
. TRBD2 TRBJ2-3 TRBV9 TGTGCCAGCAGCGTAGCGGGGGGGCGGTCAGATACGCAGTATTTT CASSVAGGRSDTQYF
. TRBD2 TRBJ2-7 TRBV6-5 TGTGCCAGCAGAAAAGCGGGAGTAGGCTCCTACGAGCAGTACTTC CASRKAGVGSYEQYF
once . TRBJ2-2 TRBV2 TGTGCCAGCAGTGACTCCCTGAACACCGGGGAGCTGTTTTTT CASSDSLNTGELFF
. TRBD2 TRBJ2-1 TRBV27 TGTGCCAGCACCCCCCGAGGGCAGCGGGAGGGCCAGAGCTCCTACAATGAGCAGTTCTTC CASTPRGQREGQSSYNEQFF
. . TRBJ1-5 TRBV30 TGTGCCTGGAGTGAGGCAGGCGATCAGCCCCAGCATTTT CAWSEAGDQPQHF
few TRBD1 TRBJ1-5 TRBV7-2 TGTGCCAGCAGCCCAGGGGGGACAATGAATCAGCCCCAGCATTTT CASSPGGTMNQPQHF
. . TRBJ1-2 TRBV16 TGTGCCAGCAGCGACTTGGGAGGTCTGCGTCGCTACACCTTC CASSDLGGLRRYTF
. TRBD2 TRBJ2-3 TRBV2 TGTGCCAGCAGTGAGGCGGGGGTGTTGCCAGATACGCAGTATTTT CASSEAGVLPDTQYF
. . TRBJ2-1 TRBV19 TGTGCCAGTAGTAACCCCCTCGGGGAGCAGTTCTTC CASSNPLGEQFF
once . TRBJ2-1 TRBV6-2/TRBV6-3 TGTGCCAGCAGTGTGCGGGCTAGCTCCTACAATGAGCAGTTCTTC CASSVRASSYNEQFF
. . TRBJ2-3 TRBV7-2 TGTGCCAGCAGCTCGAGCGGGAGCACAGATACGCAGTATTTT CASSSSGSTDTQYF
few . TRBJ2-7 TRBV2 TGTGCCAGCGGGAGGGGGTACGAGCAGTACTTC CASGRGYEQYF
. TRBD2 TRBJ2-1 TRBV5-5 TGTGCCAGCAGCTTGATGGCCGGGGGGTACAATGAGCAGTTCTTC CASSLMAGGYNEQFF
. . TRBJ2-7 TRBV6-2/TRBV6-3 TGTGCCAGCAGTTACTCCCAAGAAAAGCGGACGTACTACGAGCAGTACTTC CASSYSQEKRTYYEQYF
few . TRBJ1-6 TRBV4-3 TGCGCCAGCAGCCAAACTGACAGTTCTAATTCACCCCTCCACTTT CASSQTDSSNSPLHF
. . TRBJ1-5 TRBV18 TGTGCCAGCTCACCATATCGGGGAAGGGGCAATCAGCCCCAGCATTTT CASSPYRGRGNQPQHF
. . TRBJ1-2 TRBV29-1 TGCAGCGTTGAAGGACCCCGGGACAACTACACCTTC CSVEGPRDNYTF
. TRBD1 TRBJ2-7 TRBV19 TGTGCCAGTAGTATAGCTGGGACAGGTCCATACGAGCAGTACTTC CASSIAGTGPYEQYF
once TRBD1 TRBJ2-2 TRBV5-1 TGCGCCAGCAGCTCGGACAGGGGATACACCGGGGAGCTGTTTTTT CASSSDRGYTGELFF
. . TRBJ1-5 TRBV6-5 TGTGCCAGCAGCCGCGACAGTGGAAATCAGCCCCAGCATTTT CASSRDSGNQPQHF